This TCR beta chain was recorded in a study of Graves' ophthalmopathy and Graves' hyperthyroidism. Findings and limits, study-wide: Blood was where most expanded thyroid clonotypes above 0.001 frequency also turned up. The model forecast ophthalmopathy progression, reaching around 66% sensitivity and 72% to 80% specificity. A model of 13 signatures distinguished ophthalmopathy from stable hyperthyroidism at roughly 86% sensitivity and roughly 81% specificity.

CDR3 regions of TCR beta were amplified from RNA transcripts. The first round was an RT-PCR with HTBI primers, and the second round was a multiplex PCR. TCRdb used MiXCR to reprocess the multiplex PCR reads, holding one entry per CDR3 protein. The sample consists of about 550,000 distinct CDR3 sequences, approximately 37% of them appearing once. This clonotype showed up many times. The antigen is not known. V lost 0 bases and J 4 bases, leaving 10 bases between the germline ends. CDR1 is SGHRS, CDR2 YFSETQ, per germline. The CDR3 covers 15 residues. The sequencing sample was made of peripheral blood or thyroid tissue (not recorded which). The TCR sequence derives from an adult man with Graves' hyperthyroidism. V and J are TRBV5-1 and TRBJ1-4; TRBD1 is a possible D gene (5 bases). The CDR3 sequence: CASSLGGLNNEKLFF. Here the CDR3 DNA reads TGCGCCAGCAGCTTGGGGGGACTGAATAATGAAAAACTGTTTTTT.